This paragraph reports one T cell receptor (beta chain). Antigen unknown. A much larger clone sits a single nucleotide away, making a read error possible. In the study's own analysis: A classifier for distant metastasis in papillary thyroid cancer was constructed using CDR3 differences observed across clinicopathological groups. TCRdb re-called the PCR reads through MiXCR. V and J calls and clone size were set by TCRdb, not the authors. The table includes about 92,000 clones, under 15% detected once. This sample stems from a study of metastatic and nonmetastatic thyroid tumors. Across the whole study: For malignant and benign thyroid patients, tumor or nodule tissue and blood were the sources whose repertoires were compared. Regarding the study as a whole: In both blood and tumor samples, TCR beta diversity was reported significantly higher for malignant than benign nodules.

This CDR3 comprises 14 residues. The V gene's germline CDR1 is LGHNA and CDR2 YNFKEQ. V was shortened by 6 bases and J by 2 bases, with 12 bases between the two germline ends. Not a single patient had been given any form of treatment at any point before undergoing thyroid surgery. The source of this sequence is a female donor with papillary thyroid cancer or a benign thyroid nodule (not recorded which). Some clones in this sample may be carry-over from other donors' samples. V usage is TRBV4-2 and J usage is TRBJ2-3; D possibly uses TRBD1 or TRBD2 (5 bases each). Sequencing was performed on blood. The DNA for the CDR3 is TGTGCCAGCAGAGGTAAAGGGACCACAGATACGCAGTATTTT. As protein: CASRGKGTTDTQYF.